Sequencing of this T cell receptor beta chain was carried out in a study of OX40 agonist ivuxolimab in advanced cancers. Study as a whole: Six ivuxolimab dose levels, 0.01 to 10 mg/kg, were given intravenously every 2 weeks.

TCRdb's copy holds only in-frame clones and misses some; the assay was immunoSEQ multiplex PCR. Found here are about 99,000 clones, 95% to 96% of them singletons; the top ten hold about 2.1%. The CDR3 totals 16 residues. Unmatched junction bases numbered 13, after V lost 5 bases and J lost 4 bases. Germline lookup yields CDR1 SGHVS and CDR2 FNYEAQ. The sample here was CD4+ or CD8+ T cells sorted from blood, taken in a trial of the OX40 agonist ivuxolimab. The receptor was isolated from an adult with an advanced solid tumor such as melanoma, head and neck, liver or kidney cancer. The V and J genes are TRBV7-6 and TRBJ1-2, with 7 nucleotides matching TRBD1. The CDR3 protein is CASSIGSDRASYGYTF. The CDR3 nucleotides read TGTGCCAGCAGCATAGGATCCGACAGGGCCTCCTATGGCTACACCTTC.